The 4 T cell receptor beta chains given below trace back to one sample, sequenced in a study of blood T cell repertoires in COVID-19. Here immunoSEQ multiplex PCR was the method, and the copy in TCRdb shows in-frame clones only, minus some. Of 100,000 to 130,000 clones listed, roughly 90% are singletons. Sample: peripheral blood. All receptors derive from a man in his forties with active or convalescent COVID-19.

V usage is TRBV30 and J usage is TRBJ1-5; D perhaps matches TRBD1 (6 bases). Germline values: CDR1 GTSNPN, CDR2 SVGIG (reference sequence). V was clipped by 5 bases and J by 8 bases, with 16 bases between them. The CDR3 consists of 13 residues. CDR3 coding DNA: TGTGCCTGGGGGCGGGGGGGCGGAAAGCCCCAGCATTTT. Its protein product is CAWGRGGGKPQHF.

V usage is TRBV5-1 and J usage is TRBJ2-1, with 7 bases aligning to TRBD2. Per germline, CDR1 SGHRS and CDR2 YFSETQ. The J segment lost 1 base and the V segment lost 6 bases, leaving 10 bases of the junction unmatched. The CDR3 has 16 residues. Here the CDR3 reads CASKVLAERSYNEQFF. The CDR3 bases are TGCGCCAGCAAAGTGCTAGCGGAACGTTCCTACAATGAGCAGTTCTTC. Full variable domain (rest looked up from reference TRBV5-1 and TRBJ2-1): KAGVTQTPRYLIKTRGQQVTLSCSPISGHRSVSWYQQTPGQGLQFLFEYFSETQRNKGNFPGRFSGRQFSNSRSEMNVSTLELGDSALYLCASKVLAERSYNEQFFGPGTRLTVL.

A single count supports this clone. This chain joins TRBV5-6 and TRBJ2-2, with TRBD2 matching 7 bases. Germline lookup yields CDR1 SGHDT and CDR2 YYEEEE. J gave up 2 bases and V 4 bases, and 5 bases lay outside the gene matches. The CDR3 totals 15 residues. For the CDR3, the DNA is TGTGCCAGCAGCCGGGGGGACCTAAACACCGGGGAGCTGTTTTTT. It yields the protein CASSRGDLNTGELFF.

The chain links TRBV5-1 to TRBJ2-1; 9 bases match TRBD2. This CDR3 region has 16 residues. The germline V gene has CDR1 SGHRS and CDR2 YFSETQ. The V and J ends lost 3 bases and 4 bases, in that order; junction bases with no gene match: 8. The CDR3 region has the DNA TGCGCCAGCAGCTCAACTCTAGCGGGAAATTACAATGAGCAGTTCTTC. Residues: CASSSTLAGNYNEQFF.